This T cell receptor beta chain emerged from a study of T cell responses to AZD1222 COVID-19 vaccine. Study-wide results and caveats: Targeting of unmutated variant regions was reportedly seen in nearly half of spike-specific TCRs. A rise in Spike-specific TCR breadth and depth followed two AZD1222 doses. Seropositivity was recorded at baseline in only a handful of AZD1222 recipients. Spike was spanned by vaccine-associated CD4 TCRs, with dominance at 160-218 and 743-854.

Details on this clone: Its antigen is as yet unknown.

This table comes from immunoSEQ multiplex PCR, and its TCRdb copy is limited to in-frame clones, with some not included. The sample has 98,000 or so clones; approximately 89% are singletons. Trimming took 4 bases from V and 7 from J, leaving 11 bases between them. CDR1 is SNHLY, CDR2 FYNNEI, per germline. The CDR3 sequence is 14 residues long. The sequence was obtained from an adult in good health. The gene calls are TRBV2 and TRBJ1-6; no firm D call. Sequenced here: peripheral blood, sampled on day 0 of MenACWY control vaccination. This CDR3 is CASSGLQDNSPLHF. DNA of the CDR3: TGTGCCAGCAGTGGATTGCAGGACAATTCACCCCTCCACTTT.